These 27 T cell receptor beta chains originate from one sample sequenced in a study of blood T cell repertoires in COVID-19. Libraries were prepared by immunoSEQ multiplex PCR; TCRdb keeps only in-frame clonotypes and omits some of them. The table includes 200,000 to 250,000 clones, around 82% detected once. Specimen: peripheral blood. Receptors were obtained from an older woman with acute or convalescent COVID-19.

This sequence joins TRBV14 and TRBJ2-2; D may be TRBD1 (6 bases). In germline, CDR1 is SGHDN, CDR2 FVKESK. The CDR3 runs 16 residues. V was cut by 6 bases and J by 2 bases, with 16 bases left in between. Written as DNA, the CDR3 is TGTGCCAGCAGGCCCTCCGGGACACCTAACACCGGGGAGCTGTTTTTT. This codes for CASRPSGTPNTGELFF.

The chain carries TRBV4-1 and TRBJ1-2; TRBD1 aligns across 7 bases. Trimming took 1 base from V and 2 from J; bases not matched to a gene: 7. Germline CDR1 is MGHRA and CDR2 is YSYEKL. The CDR3 covers 16 residues. The CDR3, as DNA: TGCGCCAGCAGCCAAGTGGCTGCAGGGGGGAACTATGGCTACACCTTC. This sequence encodes CASSQVAAGGNYGYTF.

V gene TRBV10-3 combines with J gene TRBJ2-3; a weak D match, TRBD2 (5 bases). This CDR3 is 13 amino acids long. Trimming took off 10 bases at V and 0 bases at J, with 11 bases between the two ends. Per the germline V gene, CDR1 is ENHRY and CDR2 is SYGVKD. CDR3 residues: CATVGASTDTQYF. The CDR3 DNA follows: TGTGCCACCGTGGGAGCTAGCACAGATACGCAGTATTTT.

The CDR3 here is CASSEAHRAREQYF. The CDR3 bases are TGTGCCAGCAGTGAAGCGCACAGGGCGCGCGAGCAGTACTTC. The chain couples TRBV6-1 to TRBJ2-7; TRBD1 is a possible D gene (6 bases). Trimming shortened V by 0 bases and J by 6 bases, and 12 bases separated the two germline ends. This CDR3 is built from 14 residues. Per germline, CDR1 MNHNS and CDR2 SASEGT.

The chain carries TRBV9 and TRBJ1-4, with 9 bases identical to TRBD1. Trimming cost V 2 bases and J 6 bases; bases outside gene matches: 14. The CDR3 runs 18 residues. CDR1 is SGDLS, CDR2 YYNGEE, per germline. The CDR3 is CASSVGTGSVRRDEKLFF. DNA for the CDR3: TGTGCCAGCAGCGTTGGGACAGGGAGTGTTAGAAGGGATGAAAAACTGTTTTTT.

The genes are TRBV6-2 or TRBV6-3 and TRBJ1-2; a possible D gene is TRBD1 (5 bases). Germline-derived CDR1 and CDR2 are MNHEY and SVGEGT. This CDR3 has 14 residues. Trimming removed 2 bases at V and 1 base at J, with 8 bases between. CDR3 nucleotides: TGTGCCAGCAGTTACGGGACTGTTAACTATGGCTACACCTTC. Its protein is CASSYGTVNYGYTF.

The chain recombines TRBV18 with TRBJ2-3; 8 nucleotides align to TRBD2. The CDR3 has 15 amino acids. V shed 5 bases, J shed 3 bases, and the junction held 7 bases outside the gene matches. The germline gives CDR1 KGHSH, CDR2 LQKENI. CDR3 residues: CASSALAGRTDTQYF. The CDR3 region has the DNA TGTGCCAGCTCAGCCTTAGCGGGGAGAACAGATACGCAGTATTTT.

This chain joins TRBV24-1 and TRBJ2-2; TRBD1 might be the D (5 bases). The CDR3 consists of 14 residues. Germline V gives CDR1 KGHDR, CDR2 SFDVKD. Trimming stripped 4 bases from V and 5 bases from J, with 10 bases between. In DNA, the CDR3 is TGTGCCACCAGTGAGGTGGACACAACCGGGGAGCTGTTTTTT. Amino acids: CATSEVDTTGELFF.

V usage is TRBV28 and J usage is TRBJ1-2; D ambiguous. This CDR3 is 10 amino acids long. CDR1 and CDR2 from the germline V gene are MDHEN and SYDVKM. Trimming removed 8 bases at V and 5 bases at J, with 6 bases between. The chain's CDR3 is CASGDYGYTF. The CDR3 DNA reads as TGTGCCAGCGGAGATTATGGCTACACCTTC.

The chain links TRBV6-2 or TRBV6-3 to TRBJ1-1; 7 bases line up with TRBD1. The junction had 8 bases not matched to a gene; V was cut back by 5 bases and J by 2 bases. Per the germline V gene, CDR1 is MNHEY and CDR2 is SVGEGT. The CDR3 sequence is 15 residues long. The CDR3 here is CASSGPTGINTEAFF. The CDR3, as DNA: TGTGCCAGCAGTGGGCCGACAGGGATTAACACTGAAGCTTTCTTT.

On this clone: Compared with germline, one end of the junction differs, possibly owing to a read error. Other DNA sequences in this specimen translate into the identical CDR3. This rearrangement joins TRBV2 to TRBJ2-2; tentative D call: TRBD2 (5 bases). This CDR3 has 17 amino acids. Germline V gene sequence: CDR1 SNHLY, CDR2 FYNNEI. CDR3 DNA sequence: TGTGCCAGCAGTGGTGACACTCGACAAAGGAACACCGGGGAGTTGTTTTTT. This gives the protein CASSGDTRQRNTGELFF.

The V gene is TRBV5-1, the J gene TRBJ1-2; 7 positions match TRBD1. V dropped 2 bases and J dropped 3; count of bases not matched to a gene: 7. Germline CDR1 SGHRS, CDR2 YFSETQ. The CDR3 loop spans 15 amino acids. The CDR3 sequence is CASSFENRGYYGYTF. The CDR3 region has the DNA TGCGCCAGCAGCTTTGAAAACAGGGGATACTATGGCTACACCTTC.

The V call is TRBV6-2 or TRBV6-3, the J call TRBJ1-2; D is possibly TRBD1 (6 bases). Germline CDR1 MNHEY, CDR2 SVGEGT. This CDR3 comprises 13 residues. The ends were cut back, 5 bases at V and 7 bases at J, with 14 bases in the middle. The CDR3 nucleotides are TGTGCCAGCAGTACGGGACAAGGCCGTGGCTACACCTTC. This gives the protein CASSTGQGRGYTF.

V usage is TRBV9 and J usage is TRBJ1-1; maybe TRBD1 (5 bases). Per the germline V gene, CDR1 is SGDLS and CDR2 is YYNGEE. The CDR3 has 12 amino acids. V lost 0 bases to trimming and J lost 13 bases, with 13 bases between them. The CDR3, as DNA: TGTGCCAGCAGCGTAGGACAGAATGAACGTTTCTTT. Translation gives CASSVGQNERFF.

The gene calls are TRBV6-1 and TRBJ1-4; TRBD1 aligns across 8 bases. This CDR3 comprises 17 residues. V shed 2 bases and J 8 bases; nucleotides not matched to a gene: 13. Germline V gives CDR1 MNHNS, CDR2 SASEGT. CDR3 in amino acids: CASSELRRTGWEEKLFF. CDR3 sequence (DNA): TGTGCCAGCAGTGAATTACGGCGGACAGGGTGGGAGGAAAAACTGTTTTTT.

A word on this clone: This may be a read error, as it is one base from a much larger clone. The gene calls are TRBV30 and TRBJ1-1, with D hard to call. Germline V lookup: CDR1 GTSNPN, CDR2 SVGIG (reference sequence). V lost 2 bases and J 1 base, leaving 8 bases between the germline ends. The CDR3 is 13 residues long. The CDR3 nucleotides read TGTGCCTGGAGTCCGTCCGGGAACACTGAAGCTTTCTTT. This sequence encodes CAWSPSGNTEAFF.

The chain links TRBV7-9 to TRBJ2-7, with D possibly TRBD1 on 5 matching bases. The V end was cut by 1 base, the J end by 12 bases, with 16 bases between. Germline V lookup: CDR1 SEHNR, CDR2 FQNEAQ (reference sequence). The CDR3 extends over 13 amino acids. The CDR3 DNA follows: TGTGCCAGCAGCTTAGGGGAACAGGTTGAATCGTACTTC. This gives the protein CASSLGEQVESYF. Combining the CDR3 with reference TRBV7-9 and TRBJ2-7 gives the whole variable domain DTGVSQNPRHKITKRGQNVTFRCDPISEHNRLYWYRQTLGQGPEFLTYFQNEAQLEKSRLLSDRFSAERPKGSFSTLEIQRTEQGDSAMYLCASSLGEQVESYFGPGTRLTVT.

The chain has TRBV6-5 and TRBJ2-7; TRBD2 agrees at 11 bases. V trimming: 4 bases; J trimming: 6 bases; junction bases outside the gene matches: 11. This CDR3 comprises 16 residues. Germline V gene sequence: CDR1 MNHEY, CDR2 SVGAGI. The CDR3 coding sequence is TGTGCCAGCAGTTCTCTAGCGGGGGGTCCTGCTGGCGAGCAGTACTTC. Translation: CASSSLAGGPAGEQYF.

This rearrangement joins TRBV18 to TRBJ2-7, with TRBD1 matching 7 bases. The junction had 9 bases not matched to a gene; V was cut back by 3 bases and J by 1 base. Per germline, CDR1 KGHSH and CDR2 LQKENI. The CDR3 has 16 residues. The CDR3 region is CASSPRDRTASYEQYF. The CDR3 bases are TGTGCCAGCTCACCCCGGGACAGAACCGCATCCTACGAGCAGTACTTC.

J is TRBJ1-2 and V is TRBV7-9, with a weak D call TRBD1 (5 bases). V was cut by 5 bases and J by 4 bases, with 14 bases left in between. Germline V gene sequence: CDR1 SEHNR, CDR2 FQNEAQ (reference sequence). The CDR3 totals 14 residues. Here the CDR3 DNA reads TGTGCCAGCAGCCTGGGGCAGGCGGCCTATGGCTACACCTTC. This translates into CASSLGQAAYGYTF.

This chain uses TRBV13 with TRBJ2-6, with D maybe TRBD1 (6 bases). V shed 5 bases and J shed 0 bases, with 14 bases lying between them. The CDR3 has 17 residues. CDR1 PRHDT and CDR2 FYEKMQ come from the germline V gene (reference sequence). The CDR3 DNA reads TGTGCCAGCAGCCACGGGACAAAGAGCTCTGGGGCCAACGTCCTGACTTTC. Protein: CASSHGTKSSGANVLTF.

The chain carries TRBV18 and TRBJ1-1; TRBD1 is a possible D gene (5 bases). This CDR3 has 16 amino acids. The germline gives CDR1 KGHSH, CDR2 LQKENI. With 8 bases removed from V and 1 base from J, the gap between germline ends came to 20 bases. The CDR3 nucleotides read TGTGCCAGCGCGTCAGGGATTTCAGGTGGGAACACTGAAGCTTTCTTT. It codes for CASASGISGGNTEAFF.

The chain couples TRBV5-1 to TRBJ2-3; D is possibly TRBD1 (5 bases). The CDR3 totals 14 residues. V lost 4 bases to trimming and J lost 0 bases, with 9 bases between them. Per germline, CDR1 SGHRS and CDR2 YFSETQ. The CDR3 region has the DNA TGCGCCAGCAGCCCCGGACAAAGCACAGATACGCAGTATTTT. Protein sequence: CASSPGQSTDTQYF. Full variable domain (remainder filled in from reference TRBV5-1 and TRBJ2-3): KAGVTQTPRYLIKTRGQQVTLSCSPISGHRSVSWYQQTPGQGLQFLFEYFSETQRNKGNFPGRFSGRQFSNSRSEMNVSTLELGDSALYLCASSPGQSTDTQYFGPGTRLTVL.

The chain joins TRBV9 to TRBJ2-5; possible D gene TRBD2, 5 bases. Per germline, CDR1 SGDLS and CDR2 YYNGEE. The CDR3 length is 13 residues. Trimming stripped 3 bases from V and 5 bases from J, with 11 bases between. The CDR3 here is CASSALGPETQYF. Here the CDR3 DNA reads TGTGCCAGCAGCGCACTAGGTCCGGAGACCCAGTACTTC.

This clone was recorded only once. The chain is built from TRBV3-1 (or the pseudogene TRBV3-2) and TRBJ1-3; D might be TRBD1 (6 bases). Trimming cost V 4 bases and J 8 bases, with 12 bases left between them. The germline V gene has CDR1 LGHDT and CDR2 YNNKEL (reference sequence). This CDR3 has 13 amino acids. The CDR3 coding sequence is TGTGCCAGCAGCCGGGGGCGCGGAGACACCATATATTTT. Residues: CASSRGRGDTIYF.

The J gene is TRBJ2-3, the V gene TRBV11-2, with unresolved D. Looked up from germline, CDR1 is SGHAT and CDR2 is FQNNGV. The length of the CDR3 is 14 residues. Trimming left V 0 bases short and J 6 bases short, with 10 bases between. CDR3 amino acids: CASSLDRLSDTQYF. CDR3 DNA sequence: TGTGCCAGCAGCTTAGATCGACTCAGCGATACGCAGTATTTT.

This chain connects TRBV7-2 to TRBJ2-7, with 16 bases aligning to TRBD2. The V and J ends lost 5 bases and 1 base, in that order; junction bases with no gene match: 5. The germline V gene has CDR1 SGHTA and CDR2 FQGNSA. The CDR3 has 17 residues. In DNA form, the CDR3 reads TGTGCCAGCAGCCCGGGACTAGCGGGGGGGCGGTCCTACGAGCAGTACTTC. Protein: CASSPGLAGGRSYEQYF.